This T cell receptor (beta chain) originates from a study of T cells in Graves' hyperthyroidism and ophthalmopathy. The germline V gene has CDR1 ENHRY and CDR2 SYGVKD. This CDR3 contains 14 residues. V gave up 7 bases and J gave up 5 bases; unmatched junction bases: 8. For ophthalmopathy patients, the Clinical Activity Score was at least 3 and the NOSPECS grade at least 4; duration was under 3 months. Study results and caveats: Ophthalmopathy onset followed model prediction by a median around 6.9 months. Most clonotypes expanded in thyroid above 0.001 were likewise present in blood. Ophthalmopathy cases were set apart from stable hyperthyroidism by a 13 V-J model.

In this sample, this clonotype turned up a few times. Its antigen is still unknown. What was amplified from RNA transcripts were TCR beta CDR3 regions. First-round RT-PCR targeting the TCR CDR3 was performed with the HTBI primer set. Using its own MiXCR run on the multiplex PCR reads, TCRdb lists one record per CDR3 protein. The sample includes around 570,000 distinct CDR3 sequences, approximately 20% of them seen just once. The chain recombines TRBV10-3 with TRBJ2-7; 10 bases line up with TRBD2. Sequences were obtained from blood. The receptor's source is a man aged 40-49 years with Graves' ophthalmopathy. This CDR3 is CAIKPSGSGDEQYF. The CDR3 DNA reads TGTGCCATCAAGCCTAGCGGGAGCGGCGACGAGCAGTACTTC.